This TCR beta chain was identified during a study of cytomegalovirus exposure and HLA in healthy donors. Study results and caveats: An analysis that was carried out later associated some 17,000 TCR beta sequences with HLA alleles at 0.05 false discovery rate. A previous analysis found most TCR beta V segments productive roughly 90% or roughly 30% of the time.

CDR1 is SGHVS and CDR2 is FNYEAQ in the germline V gene. There are 21 residues in the CDR3. The J segment lost 8 bases and the V segment lost 5 bases, leaving 25 bases of the junction unmatched. 60 Vbeta and 13 Jbeta primers were used in PCR. Data came from immunoSEQ multiplex PCR; TCRdb stores just in-frame clones and leaves some out. The sample lists about 90,000 clones, approximately 88% occurring once. Among the donors, all were healthy bone marrow donors. Concerning this clone itself: Its cognate antigen is unknown.

The specimen sequenced was PBMCs. The chain combines TRBV7-6 with TRBJ2-1; 12 nucleotides match TRBD2. This TCR came from a man in his late teens or twenties in good health and CMV-seronegative. The CDR3, as DNA: TGTGCCAGCAGCCCTCTCCCTCCGCGACCTGGGCTAGCGGGAGGGGGCGATGAGCAGTTCTTC. This translates into CASSPLPPRPGLAGGGDEQFF.